This T cell receptor beta chain was obtained from a study of blood T cell repertoires in COVID-19. Study-level information: T cells, B-cell-depleted T cells, or PBMCs supplied cDNA or gDNA.

Repertoires were generated with immunoSEQ multiplex PCR, while TCRdb's copy carries only in-frame clones and drops some. The sample lists some 350,000 clones; about 90% were seen once. Per the germline V gene, CDR1 is SGHAT and CDR2 is FQNNGV. This CDR3 spans 14 amino acids. V was shortened by 1 base and J by 2 bases, with 6 bases between the two germline ends. The sample comprised peripheral blood. The gene calls are TRBV11-2 and TRBJ1-3; D call uncertain. The sequence was obtained from a woman between 25 and 40 years old with COVID-19, enrolled during active disease. This CDR3 reads CASSLGPAGNTIYF. Here the CDR3 DNA reads TGTGCCAGCAGCTTAGGTCCGGCTGGAAACACCATATATTTT. Full variable domain (outside the CDR3, taken from reference TRBV11-2 and TRBJ1-3): EAGVAQSPRYKIIEKRQSVAFWCNPISGHATLYWYQQILGQGPKLLIQFQNNGVVDDSQLPKDRFSAERLKGVDSTLKIQPAKLEDSAVYLCASSLGPAGNTIYFGEGSWLTVV.